This TCR beta chain was obtained from a study of blood T cell repertoires in COVID-19. Looking at the study overall: Acute and convalescent COVID-19 specimens originated in the United States, Italy and Spain. In each case, the material was cDNA or gDNA derived from T cells, B-cell-depleted T cells, or PBMCs.

Original methodology: Using reference gene primer amplification, nucleated cell counts were estimated. The method was immunoSEQ multiplex PCR; TCRdb's version includes in-frame clones alone and lacks a portion of them. Clonal size and the V and J genes are those of that table, whereas D and trimming came from the DNA. Altogether 70,000 or so clones are present, 85% being singletons, with the ten largest covering 2.5% to 3%. This TCR was sampled from an elderly man with acute or convalescent COVID-19. The sample was peripheral blood.

CDR3 in DNA: TGTGCCAGTAGGGGAACAGGGCGAAGCTTAACTAATGAAAAACTGTTTTTT. It encodes CASRGTGRSLTNEKLFF. The chain uses TRBV19 and TRBJ1-4; weak D call: TRBD1 (6 bases). The CDR3 contains 17 residues. Per the germline V gene, CDR1 is LNHDA and CDR2 is SQIVND (reference sequence). V dropped 6 bases and J dropped 1 base, with 18 bases sitting between them.